A selection of T cell receptor beta chains follows, all from one sample in a study of blood T cell repertoires in COVID-19. Produced via immunoSEQ multiplex PCR; TCRdb's table is partial and in-frame only. Among about 400,000 clones, 85% to 90% were seen once, and the ten largest hold more than 0.9%. What was sequenced was PBMCs or T cells enriched from blood (not recorded which). These receptors were obtained from a woman aged 25 to 39 with acute COVID-19. Both conserved end residues are part of each CDR3. Each record gives: V gene, clone size, J gene, D gene, CDR3 protein, CDR3 DNA. The D gene is left open where the match is weak. A row's size may be missing; if present it is once, few, many or a size class.

v_call: TRBV30
clone_size: NA
j_call: TRBJ1-1
d_call: NA
cdr3_aa: CAWSVGSRGVFTEAFF
cdr3_nt: TGTGCCTGGAGTGTAGGAAGCAGGGGCGTATTCACTGAAGCTTTCTTT

v_call: TRBV5-5
clone_size: NA
j_call: TRBJ1-3
d_call: NA
cdr3_aa: CASSLGPSTGNTIYF
cdr3_nt: TGTGCCAGCAGCTTGGGTCCGTCTACTGGAAACACCATATATTTT

v_call: TRBV9
clone_size: NA
j_call: TRBJ2-7
d_call: TRBD2
cdr3_aa: CASSVRAGGYEQYF
cdr3_nt: TGTGCCAGCAGCGTACGAGCGGGGGGCTACGAGCAGTACTTC

v_call: TRBV5-1
clone_size: NA
j_call: TRBJ2-3
d_call: NA
cdr3_aa: CASSLAGGDTDTQYF
cdr3_nt: TGCGCCAGCAGCTTGGCCGGCGGGGACACAGATACGCAGTATTTT

v_call: TRBV6-2/TRBV6-3
clone_size: NA
j_call: TRBJ2-7
d_call: NA
cdr3_aa: CASSGDRQVLSYEQYF
cdr3_nt: TGTGCCAGCAGTGGCGACCGACAGGTTTTATCCTACGAGCAGTACTTC

v_call: TRBV2
clone_size: NA
j_call: TRBJ2-1
d_call: NA
cdr3_aa: CASSEGSSSYNEQFF
cdr3_nt: TGTGCCAGCAGTGAAGGCTCGAGCTCCTACAATGAGCAGTTCTTC

v_call: TRBV11-2
clone_size: NA
j_call: TRBJ1-4
d_call: TRBD1
cdr3_aa: CASSPGDRVHGNEKLFF
cdr3_nt: TGTGCCAGCAGCCCCGGGGACAGGGTGCACGGAAATGAAAAACTGTTTTTT

v_call: TRBV2
clone_size: NA
j_call: TRBJ1-4
d_call: TRBD1
cdr3_aa: CASSPDRGGNEKLFF
cdr3_nt: TGTGCCAGCAGCCCTGACAGGGGGGGTAATGAAAAACTGTTTTTT

v_call: TRBV5-1
clone_size: NA
j_call: TRBJ1-2
d_call: NA
cdr3_aa: CASSLERANYGYTF
cdr3_nt: TGCGCCAGCAGCTTGGAACGGGCTAACTATGGCTACACCTTC

v_call: TRBV7-3
clone_size: NA
j_call: TRBJ2-2
d_call: NA
cdr3_aa: CASSPRGTPNGELFF
cdr3_nt: TGTGCCAGCAGCCCACGGGGGACCCCAAATGGGGAGCTGTTTTTT

v_call: TRBV4-2
clone_size: once
j_call: TRBJ2-7
d_call: TRBD1
cdr3_aa: CASSQRPGQGYEQYF
cdr3_nt: TGTGCCAGCAGCCAGAGACCGGGACAGGGCTACGAGCAGTACTTC

v_call: TRBV30
clone_size: NA
j_call: TRBJ1-6
d_call: NA
cdr3_aa: CAWSVLSFPATLHF
cdr3_nt: TGTGCCTGGAGTGTACTTAGCTTTCCAGCCACCCTCCACTTT

v_call: TRBV5-1
clone_size: NA
j_call: TRBJ1-6
d_call: TRBD1
cdr3_aa: CTQGQGACSPLHF
cdr3_nt: TGCACGCAGGGACAGGGGGCTTGCTCACCCCTCCACTTT

v_call: TRBV24-1
clone_size: NA
j_call: TRBJ1-1
d_call: TRBD1
cdr3_aa: CATSDSAGTEGEAFF
cdr3_nt: TGTGCCACCAGTGATTCTGCCGGGACAGAAGGTGAAGCTTTCTTT

v_call: TRBV11-3
clone_size: NA
j_call: TRBJ2-2
d_call: TRBD1
cdr3_aa: CASSFPGGTGELFF
cdr3_nt: TGTGCCAGCAGCTTCCCAGGGGGCACCGGGGAGCTGTTTTTT

v_call: TRBV4-2
clone_size: NA
j_call: TRBJ2-7
d_call: TRBD2
cdr3_aa: CASSQEGLAGDLSYEQYF
cdr3_nt: TGTGCCAGCAGCCAAGAGGGACTAGCGGGGGACCTTTCCTACGAGCAGTACTTC

v_call: TRBV7-9
clone_size: NA
j_call: TRBJ1-5
d_call: NA
cdr3_aa: CASSLGGGSPQHF
cdr3_nt: TGTGCCAGCAGCTTAGGGGGAGGGAGCCCCCAGCATTTT

v_call: TRBV10-2
clone_size: NA
j_call: TRBJ1-6
d_call: NA
cdr3_aa: CASSEPGDGNSPLHF
cdr3_nt: TGCGCCAGCAGTGAGCCAGGGGATGGCAATTCACCCCTCCACTTT

v_call: TRBV10-3
clone_size: many
j_call: TRBJ1-2
d_call: TRBD1
cdr3_aa: CAISEEEQGNGYTF
cdr3_nt: TGTGCCATCAGTGAGGAGGAACAGGGGAACGGCTACACCTTC

v_call: TRBV6-5
clone_size: NA
j_call: TRBJ2-1
d_call: TRBD1
cdr3_aa: CASKETGAYNEQFF
cdr3_nt: TGTGCCAGCAAGGAGACAGGGGCCTACAATGAGCAGTTCTTC

v_call: TRBV6-5
clone_size: NA
j_call: TRBJ1-6
d_call: NA
cdr3_aa: CASSYGLSGKDSPLHF
cdr3_nt: TGTGCCAGCAGTTACGGCCTCTCGGGAAAAGATTCACCCCTCCACTTT

v_call: TRBV5-1
clone_size: NA
j_call: TRBJ2-3
d_call: NA
cdr3_aa: CASSPDTGIAQYF
cdr3_nt: TGCGCCAGCAGCCCGGACACAGGGATCGCGCAGTATTTT

v_call: TRBV23-1
clone_size: NA
j_call: TRBJ2-5
d_call: TRBD1
cdr3_aa: CASSQSGTRPGQGDPRETQYF
cdr3_nt: TGCGCCAGCAGTCAATCGGGGACACGCCCGGGACAGGGGGATCCCCGGGAGACCCAGTACTTC

v_call: TRBV5-1
clone_size: NA
j_call: TRBJ1-6
d_call: TRBD1
cdr3_aa: CASSFGGTGLSPLHF
cdr3_nt: TGCGCCAGCAGCTTTGGGGGGACAGGGTTGTCACCCCTCCACTTT

v_call: TRBV3-1/TRBV3-2
clone_size: NA
j_call: TRBJ2-7
d_call: NA
cdr3_aa: CASSPHHTGYTYF
cdr3_nt: TGTGCCAGCAGCCCACATCATACAGGGTACACGTACTTC

v_call: TRBV6-5
clone_size: NA
j_call: TRBJ2-1
d_call: NA
cdr3_aa: CASTLSQEGNEQFF
cdr3_nt: TGTGCCAGCACTTTATCACAGGAGGGAAATGAGCAGTTCTTC

v_call: TRBV6-5
clone_size: NA
j_call: TRBJ1-6
d_call: TRBD1
cdr3_aa: CASSYSTGTANSPLHF
cdr3_nt: TGTGCCAGCAGTTACTCAACCGGGACAGCCAATTCACCCCTCCACTTT

v_call: TRBV7-3
clone_size: NA
j_call: TRBJ1-1
d_call: NA
cdr3_aa: CASSSGHLGGAEAFF
cdr3_nt: TGTGCCAGCAGCTCAGGGCATCTCGGCGGCGCTGAAGCTTTCTTT

v_call: TRBV10-2
clone_size: NA
j_call: TRBJ2-2
d_call: NA
cdr3_aa: CASRQYTGELFF
cdr3_nt: TGCGCCAGCCGACAGTACACCGGGGAGCTGTTTTTT

v_call: TRBV12-3/TRBV12-4
clone_size: NA
j_call: TRBJ1-5
d_call: NA
cdr3_aa: CASSFGGWQPQHF
cdr3_nt: TGTGCCAGCAGTTTCGGGGGTTGGCAGCCCCAGCATTTT

v_call: TRBV19
clone_size: NA
j_call: TRBJ1-2
d_call: NA
cdr3_aa: CASSIDFQVVNYGYTF
cdr3_nt: TGTGCCAGTAGTATAGATTTCCAGGTTGTTAACTATGGCTACACCTTC

v_call: TRBV6-1
clone_size: NA
j_call: TRBJ1-2
d_call: NA
cdr3_aa: CASSEDLAGKLGYTF
cdr3_nt: TGTGCCAGCAGTGAAGATTTGGCCGGGAAGCTTGGCTACACCTTC